The clone carrying this T cell receptor (beta chain) was seen once. As yet, its antigen is unknown. The treatment: approximately nine-day PBMC culture with coronavirus spike peptide pools or control peptides (ViraFEST assay). Once peptide pools had expanded antigen-specific T cells, ViraFEST sequenced TCRs. An Oncomine TCR Beta short-read assay was used to sequence the DNA from cultured CD4+ T cells. One entry per CDR3 protein, called by TCRdb with MiXCR from the PCR reads. The repertoire holds around 13,000 distinct CDR3 sequences, about 46% seen once, with about 14% in the top ten. CDR3 length equals 15 residues. Germline assignment: CDR1 SGHVS and CDR2 FQNEAQ. The V end was cut by 1 base, the J end by 2 bases, with 12 bases between. These data originate in a study of vaccination and CD4 T cells after COVID-19.

This sequence originates from a human donor who had recovered from COVID-19. What was sequenced was CD4+ T cells from blood, cultured in vitro. The chain employs TRBV7-8 and TRBJ2-7, with unresolved D. CDR3 protein: CASSLVKAAPYEQYF. In nucleotides, the CDR3 is TGTGCCAGCAGCTTAGTTAAAGCAGCCCCCTACGAGCAGTACTTC. Variable domain in full (rest from reference TRBV7-8 and TRBJ2-7): GAGVSQSPRYKVAKRGQDVALRCDPISGHVSLFWYQQALGQGPEFLTYFQNEAQLDKSGLPSDRFFAERPEGSVSTLKIQRTQQEDSAVYLCASSLVKAAPYEQYFGPGTRLTVT.